These T cell receptor beta chains were read from a single sample in a study of cytomegalovirus exposure and HLA in healthy donors. Only in-frame clones appear in the TCRdb table, and some are missing; sequencing was by immunoSEQ multiplex PCR. This table has 140,000 to 150,000 clones, around 75% appearing once. The sample taken for sequencing was PBMCs. The receptors come from a man between 60 and 75 years old in good health and CMV-seronegative. Both conserved end residues are part of each CDR3. A D gene is named only where the DNA matches it firmly. Not all rows give a size; the values are once, few, many and, for expanded clones, a class.

J: TRBJ2-1
D: TRBD2
size: .
V: TRBV7-2
DNA: TGTGCCAGCAGCTTAGGGCGGGGGGAGAGCAATGAGCAGTTCTTC
CDR3: CASSLGRGESNEQFF

J: TRBJ2-7
D: TRBD1
size: .
V: TRBV28
DNA: TGTGCCAGCAGCCGACAGGGGGGTGGCTACGAGCAGTACTTC
CDR3: CASSRQGGGYEQYF

J: TRBJ2-2
D: TRBD2
size: .
V: TRBV30
DNA: TGTGCCTGGATACCTAGCGGGAGGGTGGACACCGGGGAGCTGTTTTTT
CDR3: CAWIPSGRVDTGELFF

J: TRBJ2-5
D: .
size: few
V: TRBV5-4
DNA: TGTGCCAGCAGCCCCACAGGACAGAAAGAGACCCAGTACTTC
CDR3: CASSPTGQKETQYF

J: TRBJ2-5
D: TRBD2
size: .
V: TRBV19
DNA: TGTGCCAGTAGTATTGGCGGGAGGGCTGCAGAGACCCAGTACTTC
CDR3: CASSIGGRAAETQYF

J: TRBJ2-1
D: .
size: .
V: TRBV9
DNA: TGTGCCAGCAGCGGCGGGTTCGCGGGGCCCATTGAGCAGTTCTTC
CDR3: CASSGGFAGPIEQFF

J: TRBJ1-2
D: .
size: .
V: TRBV18
DNA: TGTGCCAGCTCACCACGGAGGGATCCTGACTATGGCTACACCTTC
CDR3: CASSPRRDPDYGYTF

J: TRBJ2-2
D: TRBD2
size: .
V: TRBV27
DNA: TGTGCCAGCAGTTTAGGGCTAGCGGGAGGTACCGGGGAGCTGTTTTTT
CDR3: CASSLGLAGGTGELFF

J: TRBJ2-3
D: .
size: few
V: TRBV6-6
DNA: TGTGCCAGCAGTCTAGCGACAGATACGCAGTATTTT
CDR3: CASSLATDTQYF

J: TRBJ2-3
D: TRBD1
size: few
V: TRBV9
DNA: TGTGCCAGCAGCGTTACCCCCAGGGGGAGCACAGATACGCAGTATTTT
CDR3: CASSVTPRGSTDTQYF

J: TRBJ2-1
D: .
size: .
V: TRBV30
DNA: TGTGCCTGGGGGGGCAGGACTTACAACAATGAGCAGTTCTTC
CDR3: CAWGGRTYNNEQFF

J: TRBJ2-1
D: TRBD2
size: few
V: TRBV2
DNA: TGTGCCAGCAGTGGGGGGACTAGCGGGCGAGACTACAATGAGCAGTTCTTC
CDR3: CASSGGTSGRDYNEQFF

J: TRBJ2-1
D: TRBD2
size: .
V: TRBV19
DNA: TGTGCCAGTAGTTTGCTAGCGGGAAGAGACAATGAGCAGTTCTTC
CDR3: CASSLLAGRDNEQFF

J: TRBJ2-5
D: TRBD1
size: .
V: TRBV19
DNA: TGTGCCAGTAGTCAACGGACAGGGGGACGAGAGACCCAGTACTTC
CDR3: CASSQRTGGRETQYF

J: TRBJ2-3
D: .
size: few
V: TRBV27
DNA: TGTGCCAGCAGTTCAGGGGTTGCGGTAGATACGCAGTATTTT
CDR3: CASSSGVAVDTQYF

J: TRBJ2-7
D: .
size: few
V: TRBV29-1
DNA: TGCAGCGTTGTCGGAGGAGGTTACGAGCAGTACTTC
CDR3: CSVVGGGYEQYF

J: TRBJ2-1
D: TRBD1
size: .
V: TRBV18
DNA: TGTGCCAGCTCACCCACAGGGGGTGAGCAGTTCTTC
CDR3: CASSPTGGEQFF

J: TRBJ2-4
D: .
size: .
V: TRBV25-1
DNA: TGTGCCAGCAGTGAGGGCGGTAGAGGGAACATTCAGTACTTC
CDR3: CASSEGGRGNIQYF

J: TRBJ1-1
D: TRBD1
size: .
V: TRBV6-5
DNA: TGTGCCAGCAGTCCAGGGGGCCTTCGGGGAACTGAAGCTTTCTTT
CDR3: CASSPGGLRGTEAFF

J: TRBJ2-7
D: .
size: .
V: TRBV7-2
DNA: TGTGCCAGCAGCTTAACGAGTTCCTACGAGCAGTACTTC
CDR3: CASSLTSSYEQYF

J: TRBJ1-3
D: .
size: few
V: TRBV27
DNA: TGTGCCAGCAGTTTGGGGGGGTTGGTCGGAAACACCATATATTTT
CDR3: CASSLGGLVGNTIYF

J: TRBJ2-1
D: TRBD2
size: .
V: TRBV4-1
DNA: TGCGCCAGCAGCCAAGAAGGGACTAGCGGATACAATGAGCAGTTCTTC
CDR3: CASSQEGTSGYNEQFF

J: TRBJ1-2
D: TRBD1
size: .
V: TRBV6-1
DNA: TGTGCCAGCAGTGAAGGGACAGGGGACGGCTACACCTTC
CDR3: CASSEGTGDGYTF

J: TRBJ1-2
D: TRBD1
size: .
V: TRBV18
DNA: TGTGCCAGCTCACCTCGACAGGGACCCAACTATGGCTACACCTTC
CDR3: CASSPRQGPNYGYTF

J: TRBJ2-1
D: TRBD2
size: .
V: TRBV7-3
DNA: TGTGCCAGCAGCTTATTATACCACGGGAGGGCCAGCTACAATGAGCAGTTCTTC
CDR3: CASSLLYHGRASYNEQFF

J: TRBJ2-7
D: .
size: .
V: TRBV7-9
DNA: TGTGCCAGCAGCTTGGGCCCCAACTCCTACGAGCAGTACTTC
CDR3: CASSLGPNSYEQYF

J: TRBJ2-1
D: .
size: once
V: TRBV6-5
DNA: TGTGCCAGCAGTTACTCGAGGCTAGCTGGTGAGCAGTTCTTC
CDR3: CASSYSRLAGEQFF

J: TRBJ1-4
D: .
size: .
V: TRBV27
DNA: TGTGCCAGCAGCTCCTCTCTAACTGCAACTAATGAAAAACTGTTTTTT
CDR3: CASSSSLTATNEKLFF

J: TRBJ1-5
D: .
size: few
V: TRBV6-5
DNA: TGTGCCAGCAGTTACTCGGGAACAGGCTTTTCGCCCCAGCATTTT
CDR3: CASSYSGTGFSPQHF

J: TRBJ2-7
D: .
size: .
V: TRBV5-1
DNA: TGCGCCAGCAGCTGGGCGGGCTCGAGCTCCTACGAGCAGTACTTC
CDR3: CASSWAGSSSYEQYF

J: TRBJ2-7
D: .
size: few
V: TRBV2
DNA: TGTGCCAGCAGTGATCCGGGGACCTACGAGCAGTACTTC
CDR3: CASSDPGTYEQYF

J: TRBJ1-1
D: .
size: .
V: TRBV5-1
DNA: TGCGCCAGCAGCACTTATCAGGGTGGGACTGAAGCTTTCTTT
CDR3: CASSTYQGGTEAFF

J: TRBJ2-5
D: .
size: .
V: TRBV19
DNA: TGTGCCAGTAGTCCGTTTATACAAGAGACCCAGTACTTC
CDR3: CASSPFIQETQYF

J: TRBJ2-3
D: TRBD2
size: few
V: TRBV5-4
DNA: TGTGCCAGCAGCTCGAGCGGGAGGGGCACAGATACGCAGTATTTT
CDR3: CASSSSGRGTDTQYF

J: TRBJ2-1
D: TRBD2
size: .
V: TRBV5-4
DNA: TGTGCCAGCAGCTCCCGAGCGGGAGGGTCCTACAATGAGCAGTTCTTC
CDR3: CASSSRAGGSYNEQFF

J: TRBJ2-3
D: TRBD2
size: .
V: TRBV5-4
DNA: TGTGCCAGCAGCCGACTAGCGGGAGTGCAAGATACGCAGTATTTT
CDR3: CASSRLAGVQDTQYF

J: TRBJ1-5
D: .
size: .
V: TRBV27
DNA: TGTGCCAGCCGTCCCGAGGGGGGGCATAGCAATCAGCCCCAGCATTTT
CDR3: CASRPEGGHSNQPQHF

J: TRBJ1-3
D: .
size: few
V: TRBV7-3
DNA: TGTGCCAGCAGCCGGGTCCCGGGTACGGTCATATATTTT
CDR3: CASSRVPGTVIYF

J: TRBJ1-1
D: TRBD1
size: few
V: TRBV28
DNA: TGTGCCAGCAGTCCAACGACTCAGGGGGCTATGGTTGAAGCTTTCTTT
CDR3: CASSPTTQGAMVEAFF

J: TRBJ2-4
D: TRBD2
size: .
V: TRBV28
DNA: TGTGCCAGCAGTGAGGGAGGGATGGAAAACATTCAGTACTTC
CDR3: CASSEGGMENIQYF

J: TRBJ2-7
D: TRBD1
size: .
V: TRBV28
DNA: TGTGCCAGCAGTTCCCGTGGACAGGGGTCGGTCGAGCAGTACTTC
CDR3: CASSSRGQGSVEQYF

J: TRBJ2-1
D: .
size: .
V: TRBV19
DNA: TGTGCCAGTAGTATAACAGGGACGGCAAATTACAATGAGCAGTTCTTC
CDR3: CASSITGTANYNEQFF

J: TRBJ2-1
D: TRBD2
size: .
V: TRBV5-4
DNA: TGTGCCAGCAGCTTGGATCGAGCGGGGTTGAGCTCCTACAATGAGCAGTTCTTC
CDR3: CASSLDRAGLSSYNEQFF

J: TRBJ2-7
D: TRBD1
size: once
V: TRBV11-2
DNA: TGTGCCAGCAGCATGACAGGGGTCGAGCAGTACTTC
CDR3: CASSMTGVEQYF

J: TRBJ2-7
D: .
size: .
V: TRBV12-5
DNA: TGTGCTAGTGGTTTTATGACAGCCGGATTTGATTACTACGAGCAGTACTTC
CDR3: CASGFMTAGFDYYEQYF

J: TRBJ2-7
D: TRBD1
size: .
V: TRBV19
DNA: TGTGCCAGTAGTATCGGCATGGACAGGGTCGGCGAGCAGTACTTC
CDR3: CASSIGMDRVGEQYF

J: TRBJ2-5
D: .
size: .
V: TRBV15
DNA: TGTGCCACCTCAAAGGGGAGGAATTCAGAGACCCAGTACTTC
CDR3: CATSKGRNSETQYF

J: TRBJ2-3
D: .
size: .
V: TRBV28
DNA: TGTGCCAGCAGTTTGGGGCTGGCTAGGAACACAGATACGCAGTATTTT
CDR3: CASSLGLARNTDTQYF

J: TRBJ2-7
D: .
size: .
V: TRBV19
DNA: TGTGCCAGCCCTTTAGAGCCCTACTACGAGCAGTACTTC
CDR3: CASPLEPYYEQYF

J: TRBJ2-3
D: TRBD2
size: .
V: TRBV5-6
DNA: TGTGCCAGCATCTCTTTGGGAGCGGGAACAGATACGCAGTATTTT
CDR3: CASISLGAGTDTQYF

J: TRBJ1-1
D: TRBD1
size: .
V: TRBV7-8
DNA: TGTGCCAGCAGCTTGTACACCGACAGGGACACTGAAGCTTTCTTT
CDR3: CASSLYTDRDTEAFF

J: TRBJ2-3
D: .
size: few
V: TRBV9
DNA: TGTGCCAGCAGCGCCGCAGGGGGGCGCGGGACAGATACGCAGTATTTT
CDR3: CASSAAGGRGTDTQYF

J: TRBJ2-2
D: TRBD2
size: .
V: TRBV5-1
DNA: TGCGCCAGCAGAGGAGCGGGAGTGGCAGGGACCGGGGAGCTGTTTTTT
CDR3: CASRGAGVAGTGELFF

J: TRBJ2-7
D: TRBD2
size: .
V: TRBV9
DNA: TGTGCCAGCAGCGTAGAGGCGGGAGGCGACTACGAGCAGTACTTC
CDR3: CASSVEAGGDYEQYF

J: TRBJ1-2
D: TRBD1
size: few
V: TRBV30
DNA: TGTGCCTGGAGCGAAACAGGGGGCAATGGCTACACCTTC
CDR3: CAWSETGGNGYTF

J: TRBJ2-5
D: .
size: .
V: TRBV6-6
DNA: TGTGCCAGCAGTTACGGAGAGGTGGAGAAGACCCAGTACTTC
CDR3: CASSYGEVEKTQYF

J: TRBJ2-7
D: .
size: .
V: TRBV19
DNA: TGTGCCAGTAGACTCACCGAGGAAGGTCCTAACGAGCAGTACTTC
CDR3: CASRLTEEGPNEQYF

J: TRBJ1-3
D: .
size: .
V: TRBV7-8
DNA: TGTGCCAGCAACCTGGGGGGGGCTGGAAACACCATATATTTT
CDR3: CASNLGGAGNTIYF

J: TRBJ1-6
D: TRBD1
size: .
V: TRBV7-8
DNA: TGTGCCAGCAGCAGACAGGGTAATTCACCCCTCCACTTT
CDR3: CASSRQGNSPLHF